Detailed here is one T cell receptor (beta chain). The antigen remains undetermined. Both 60 Vbeta primers and 13 Jbeta primers went into the PCR. TCRdb's copy holds only in-frame clones and misses some; the assay was immunoSEQ multiplex PCR. Here the sample spans about 160,000 clones, approximately 72% being singletons. The sample is drawn from a study of cytomegalovirus exposure and HLA in healthy donors. Broader study findings: A later analysis, which compared TCR beta chains of equal frequency, found the HLA-associated ones more clonally expanded.

These donors counted as nominally healthy when sampled, but unrecorded immune exposures were likely. This CDR3 contains 15 residues. V shed 9 bases and J 2 bases; nucleotides not matched to a gene: 11. The germline V gene encodes CDR1 SGHRS and CDR2 YFSETQ. The chain combines TRBV5-1 with TRBJ2-3; 8 nucleotides align to TRBD2. The sequenced sample consisted of PBMCs. The sequence was obtained from a female donor in good health and CMV-seronegative. CDR3 residues: CATKPGLVPTDTQYF. Here the CDR3 DNA reads TGCGCCACCAAGCCGGGACTAGTACCCACAGATACGCAGTATTTT.